This is a list of T cell receptor beta chains from one sample in a study of T cell changes during pregnancy in multiple sclerosis. Method: immunoSEQ multiplex PCR; TCRdb's copy keeps in-frame clones and lacks some. The sample lists 30,000 to 35,000 clones, about nine tenths occurring once. Sequenced here: CD8+ T cells from peripheral blood mononuclear cells, sampled before pregnancy. Source of these receptors: a female donor with multiple sclerosis, enrolled in a pregnancy study. Each CDR3 is given with its conserved first and last residue. A D gene is named only where the DNA matches it firmly. Not every row has a clone size; where given, it reads once, few, many or a size class.

d_gene: TRBD1; abundance: .; v_gene: TRBV10-3; j_gene: TRBJ1-2; CDR3nt: TGTGCCATCAGTGAGGACAGGGGTCCTTTTGGCTACACCTTC; CDR3aa: CAISEDRGPFGYTF
d_gene: TRBD2; abundance: .; v_gene: TRBV7-9; j_gene: TRBJ2-7; CDR3nt: TGTGCCAGCAGCTTAGTACTAGCGGGACGAACCTACGAGCAGTACTTC; CDR3aa: CASSLVLAGRTYEQYF
d_gene: TRBD1; abundance: .; v_gene: TRBV27; j_gene: TRBJ2-1; CDR3nt: TGTGCCAGCAGCCGAACACAGGGGGCCTTTAATGAGCAGTTCTTC; CDR3aa: CASSRTQGAFNEQFF
d_gene: TRBD2; abundance: .; v_gene: TRBV7-9; j_gene: TRBJ2-7; CDR3nt: TGTGCCAGCAGCTTAGAAACGGGAGGTTTACACGAGCAGTACTTC; CDR3aa: CASSLETGGLHEQYF
d_gene: .; abundance: once; v_gene: TRBV27; j_gene: TRBJ2-2; CDR3nt: TGTGCCAGCAGAGATCATCAAGCTGAGAACACCGGGGAGCTGTTTTTT; CDR3aa: CASRDHQAENTGELFF
d_gene: .; abundance: .; v_gene: TRBV19; j_gene: TRBJ2-5; CDR3nt: TGTGCCAGTAAGGGACAATTCCAAGAGACCCAGTACTTC; CDR3aa: CASKGQFQETQYF
d_gene: .; abundance: .; v_gene: TRBV29-1; j_gene: TRBJ1-1; CDR3nt: TGCAGCGTTGTGGGAGCTGAAGCTTTCTTT; CDR3aa: CSVVGAEAFF
d_gene: TRBD2; abundance: .; v_gene: TRBV7-8; j_gene: TRBJ2-7; CDR3nt: TGTGCCAGCAGCCCGTTTAGCGGGATCTCCTACGAGCAGTACTTC; CDR3aa: CASSPFSGISYEQYF
d_gene: .; abundance: .; v_gene: TRBV7-3; j_gene: TRBJ1-2; CDR3nt: TGTGCCAGCAGCTTCGCCGGTAGCGATGGCTACACCTTC; CDR3aa: CASSFAGSDGYTF
d_gene: .; abundance: .; v_gene: TRBV15; j_gene: TRBJ1-1; CDR3nt: TGTGCCACCAGCAGAGTCCCCCTGGGCAACACTGAAGCTTTCTTT; CDR3aa: CATSRVPLGNTEAFF
d_gene: .; abundance: .; v_gene: TRBV21-1; j_gene: TRBJ1-2; CDR3nt: TGTGCCAGCAGCAATCGGGGGCTCCACAGGGGGTGCGGCTACACCTTC; CDR3aa: CASSNRGLHRGCGYTF